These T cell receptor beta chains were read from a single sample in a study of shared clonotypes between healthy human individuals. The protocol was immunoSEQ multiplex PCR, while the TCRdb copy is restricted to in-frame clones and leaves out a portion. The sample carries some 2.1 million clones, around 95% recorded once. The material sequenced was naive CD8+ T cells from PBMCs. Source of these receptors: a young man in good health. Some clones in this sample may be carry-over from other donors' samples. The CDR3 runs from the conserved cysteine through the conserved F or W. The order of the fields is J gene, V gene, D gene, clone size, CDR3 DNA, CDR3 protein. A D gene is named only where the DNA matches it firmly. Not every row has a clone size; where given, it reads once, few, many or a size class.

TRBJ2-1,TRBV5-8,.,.,TGTGCCAGCAGCTTGTCAGCGGCGGCTGGGTTTGAGCAGTTCTTC,CASSLSAAAGFEQFF
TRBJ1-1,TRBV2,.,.,TGTGCCAGCAGTGAAAGGGTCAACACTGAAGCTTTCTTT,CASSERVNTEAFF
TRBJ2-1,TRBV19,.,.,TGTGCCAGTAGTGTCAGAGCATCGTCTCCATTTCATGAGCAGTTCTTC,CASSVRASSPFHEQFF
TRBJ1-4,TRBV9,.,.,TGTGCCAGCAGCCCAAACAGGCTCTCCTTAGAAAAACTGTTTTTT,CASSPNRLSLEKLFF
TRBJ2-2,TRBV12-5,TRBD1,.,TGTGCTAGTGGTCCGGGGACAGGGGGCAGCGGGGAGCTGTTTTTT,CASGPGTGGSGELFF
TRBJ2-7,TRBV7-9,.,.,TGTGCCAGCAGCTTTCCGGACAGAGCCTACGAGCAGTACTTC,CASSFPDRAYEQYF
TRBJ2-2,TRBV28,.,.,TGTGCCAGCAGTTTAACCGCCAACTCCGGGGAGCTGTTTTTT,CASSLTANSGELFF
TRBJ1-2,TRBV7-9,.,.,TGTGCCAGCAGCTCCAACAGGGAACCTAACTATGGCTACACCTTC,CASSSNREPNYGYTF
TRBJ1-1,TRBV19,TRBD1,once,TGTGCCAGTAGTATGGAGACAGGGGGAAAGTCTGAAGCTTTCTTT,CASSMETGGKSEAFF
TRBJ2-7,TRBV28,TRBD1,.,TGTGCCAGCAGTTCCCGGGACAGGGGCCACGAGCAGTACTTC,CASSSRDRGHEQYF
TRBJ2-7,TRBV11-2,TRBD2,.,TGTGCCAGCAGGTCTCGGGGGGAGGGTAGGTCTGTCTACGAGCAGTACTTC,CASRSRGEGRSVYEQYF
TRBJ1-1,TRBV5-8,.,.,TGTGCCAGCAGCTTGGGGGGGGGTGCGAACACTGAAGCTTTCTTT,CASSLGGGANTEAFF
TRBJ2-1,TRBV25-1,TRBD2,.,TGTGCCAGCAGTGGAATAGCGGGAGGAATCTACAATGAGCAGTTCTTC,CASSGIAGGIYNEQFF
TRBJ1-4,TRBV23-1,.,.,TGCGCCAGCAGTCCCCATGAGGGGCTGTTAACTAATGAAAAACTGTTTTTT,CASSPHEGLLTNEKLFF
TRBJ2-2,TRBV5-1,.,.,TGCGCCAGCAGCTTGGCCCCCCGCGGCGGGGAGCTGTTTTTT,CASSLAPRGGELFF
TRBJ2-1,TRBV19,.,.,TGTGCCAGTAGTATGGGCCCCAGCAGTTTGATCTCCTACAATGAGCAGTTCTTC,CASSMGPSSLISYNEQFF
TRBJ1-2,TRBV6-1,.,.,TGTGCCAGCAGTGAAGCGCATAGCGGGACAATCCCGCGCTACACCTTC,CASSEAHSGTIPRYTF
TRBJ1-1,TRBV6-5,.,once,TGTGCCAGCAGTTACTCGATGGGCGGAGGCTCCCGGGGGGTCTTCTTT,CASSYSMGGGSRGVFF
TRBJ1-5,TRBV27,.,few,TGTGCCAGCGGTATTCTTGGTAGCAATCAGCCCCAGCATTTT,CASGILGSNQPQHF
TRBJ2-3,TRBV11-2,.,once,TGTGCCAGCAGCTTGGGGAGTACGCAGTATTTT,CASSLGSTQYF
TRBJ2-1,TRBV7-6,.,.,TGTGCCAGCAGCTTAGGTTCGGGGGCGCGGTACAATGAGCAGTTCTTC,CASSLGSGARYNEQFF
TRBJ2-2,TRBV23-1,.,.,TGCGCCAGCAGTCAATGTCTAGTAGGTCTAGAGGCCGGGGAGCTGTTTTTT,CASSQCLVGLEAGELFF
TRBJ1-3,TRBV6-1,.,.,TGTGCCAGCAGTGAAACCCTCTCCCTCTCTGGAAACACCATATATTTT,CASSETLSLSGNTIYF
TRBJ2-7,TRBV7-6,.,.,TGTGCCAGCAGCTTAGAAAGGCTCCTCTCCTCCGAGCAGTACTTC,CASSLERLLSSEQYF
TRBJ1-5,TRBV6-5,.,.,TGTGCCAGCAGTTACGGTACAGGACCCTATCAGCCCCAGCATTTT,CASSYGTGPYQPQHF